The clone carrying this T cell receptor (beta chain) has a handful of counts. A single base separates this from a much larger clone, so it may be a read error. The SP2 primer and nested alpha and beta constant region primers amplified ligated cDNA in four rounds. TCRdb re-derived calls from the UMI-ligation and nested PCR reads in MiXCR, one entry per CDR3 protein. The sample has 40,000 or so distinct CDR3 sequences, roughly 11% seen once. This entry comes from a study of naive and memory T cell subsets. This CDR3 has 13 residues. The germline CDR1 and CDR2 sequences are SGHAT and FQNNGV. The treatment here: skin biopsy from PPD injection site in Mantoux-positive individual. An oligonucleotide containing a UMI was ligated to the 3' end of TCR cDNA. Cells were not sorted; total RNA input targeted 1 to 1000 ng.

This receptor was taken from an adult in good health. Sequenced material: skin, taken from a tuberculin skin test site. The rearrangement joins TRBV11-2 to TRBJ2-5; D gene ambiguous. This CDR3 reads CVSRSGEQETQYF. DNA for the CDR3: TGTGTCAGCCGTAGTGGGGAACAAGAGACCCAGTACTTC.